The 8 T cell receptor beta chains below all came from one sample that was sequenced in a study of Graves' ophthalmopathy and Graves' hyperthyroidism. RNA transcripts provided the template for amplifying TCR beta CDR3 regions. HTBI primers were employed in first-round RT-PCR, then a second-round multiplex PCR followed. TCRdb re-called the multiplex PCR reads through MiXCR, storing one row per CDR3 protein. The table includes more than 1,000,000 distinct CDR3 sequences, approximately 35% detected once. Input material: peripheral blood or thyroid tissue (not recorded which). Receptors were obtained from an adult man with Graves' hyperthyroidism.

CDR3 residues: CATSDLRLGTGGFYEQYF. The CDR3 region has the DNA TGTGCCACCAGTGATTTGCGCTTGGGGACAGGGGGTTTCTACGAGCAGTACTTC. The chain joins TRBV24-1 to TRBJ2-7; 11 bases align to TRBD1. The CDR3 length is 18 residues. CDR1 KGHDR and CDR2 SFDVKD come from the germline V gene. V lost 0 bases, J lost 3 bases, and 9 bases stayed unmatched.

This clonotype appeared many times. The CDR3 DNA reads as TGTGCCAGCAGCCCGGGACGTGGCTCCTACGAGCAGTACTTC. It encodes CASSPGRGSYEQYF. This chain links TRBV7-8 with TRBJ2-7; perhaps D is TRBD1 or TRBD2 (5 bases each). The CDR3 extends over 14 amino acids. V lost 5 bases and J lost 0, with 11 bases in between. Germline lookup yields CDR1 SGHVS and CDR2 FQNEAQ.

This clonotype was seen repeatedly, ten times or more. V is TRBV29-1 and J is TRBJ1-1; D ambiguous. The ends were cut back, 7 bases at V and 7 bases at J, with 10 bases in the middle. Germline loops: CDR1 SQVTM, CDR2 ANQGSEA. The CDR3 runs to 10 residues. As DNA, the CDR3 is TGCAGCGGTGTAAAGGGTGAAGCTTTCTTT. Protein product: CSGVKGEAFF.

This clonotype has only a few counts. A junction boundary mismatches the germline segment, possibly from a read error. The rearrangement joins TRBV7-9 to TRBJ2-7; TRBD1 is a possible D gene (5 bases). CDR1 and CDR2 from the germline V gene are SEHNR and FQNEAQ (reference sequence). CDR3 length equals 14 residues. The chain's CDR3 is CASSAQTEGYEQCF. DNA for the CDR3: TGTGCCAGCAGCGCCCAGACAGAAGGATACGAGCAGTGCTTC.

This clonotype was counted once. V and J are TRBV6-1 and TRBJ1-5; 7 bases agree with TRBD1. V gave up 8 bases and J gave up 7 bases; unmatched junction bases: 14. This CDR3 spans 15 amino acids. Germline V gene sequence: CDR1 MNHNS, CDR2 SASEGT. CDR3 protein: CASFGTAASGQPQHF. The CDR3 DNA reads as TGTGCCAGCTTTGGGACAGCTGCAAGTGGGCAGCCCCAGCATTTT.

Comment on this clonotype: Lacking the conserved final phenylalanine or tryptophan, this CDR3 likely reflects a read error. The V call is TRBV6-5, the J call TRBJ1-2; weak D call: TRBD1 (5 bases). CDR1 is MNHEY, CDR2 SVGAGI, per germline. Trimming removed 3 bases from V and 3 bases from J, with 11 bases in between. The CDR3 sequence is 14 residues long. The CDR3 DNA is TGTGCCAGCAGTTATCCAGGGAAGGACTATGGCTACACCTAT. Translated, it gives CASSYPGKDYGYTY.

This clonotype was counted many times. The J gene is TRBJ1-1, the V gene TRBV10-3, with D maybe TRBD1 (5 bases). The CDR3 consists of 14 residues. V dropped 7 bases and J dropped 1 base, with 13 bases sitting between them. The germline CDR1 and CDR2 sequences are ENHRY and SYGVKD. CDR3 nucleotide sequence: TGTGCCATCACCCCCCGGGACGGGAACACTGAAGCTTTCTTT. It codes for CAITPRDGNTEAFF.

This clonotype was counted ten times or more. The chain links TRBV7-9 to TRBJ1-1; D is unresolved. Deletions cut 5 bases from V and 1 base from J, with 11 bases between. In germline, CDR1 is SEHNR, CDR2 FQNEAQ (reference sequence). The CDR3 is 14 amino acids. Here the CDR3 reads CASSRTGQNTEAFF. The CDR3 DNA reads as TGTGCCAGCAGCAGAACCGGGCAGAACACTGAAGCTTTCTTT.